The entry below describes one T cell receptor beta chain. This entry is derived from a study of T-cell memory formation after mild COVID-19. TCRdb itself ran the 5' RACE reads through MiXCR, one entry per CDR3 protein. This table has 550,000 to 650,000 distinct CDR3 sequences, roughly a sixth appearing once. CDR1 is LNHDA, CDR2 SQIVND, per germline (reference sequence). The CDR3 is 13 residues long. The junction had 5 bases not matched to a gene; V was cut back by 5 bases and J by 5 bases. This receptor was taken from an adult woman who had mild COVID-19 (a few samples of this study predate the infection). Cell type and time point are not known. The V gene is TRBV19, the J gene TRBJ2-5, with 7 bases lining up with TRBD1. Sequenced sample: PBMCs or a T cell subset sorted from them (not recorded which). CDR3 DNA: TGTGCCAGTAGTGGAACAGGGGAGGAGACCCAGTACTTC. Translated, it gives CASSGTGEETQYF.